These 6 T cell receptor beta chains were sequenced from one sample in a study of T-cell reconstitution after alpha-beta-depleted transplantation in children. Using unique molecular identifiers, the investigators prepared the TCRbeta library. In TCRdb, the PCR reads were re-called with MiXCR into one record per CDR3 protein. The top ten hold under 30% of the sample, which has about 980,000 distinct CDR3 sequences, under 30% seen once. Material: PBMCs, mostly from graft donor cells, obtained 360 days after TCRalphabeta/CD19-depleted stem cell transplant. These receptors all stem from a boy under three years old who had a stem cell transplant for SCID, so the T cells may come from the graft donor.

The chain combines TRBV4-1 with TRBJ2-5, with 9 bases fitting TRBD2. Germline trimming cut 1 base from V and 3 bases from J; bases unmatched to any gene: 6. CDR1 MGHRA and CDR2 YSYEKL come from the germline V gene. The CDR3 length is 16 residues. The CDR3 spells CASSQVVAGAKETQYF. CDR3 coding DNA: TGCGCCAGCAGCCAAGTCGTAGCGGGGGCTAAAGAGACCCAGTACTTC.

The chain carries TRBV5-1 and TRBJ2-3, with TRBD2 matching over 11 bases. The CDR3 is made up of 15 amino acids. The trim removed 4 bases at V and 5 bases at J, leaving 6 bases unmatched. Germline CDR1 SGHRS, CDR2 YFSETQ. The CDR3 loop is CASSELAGVRDTQYF. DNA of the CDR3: TGCGCCAGCAGCGAACTAGCGGGAGTGAGAGATACGCAGTATTTT. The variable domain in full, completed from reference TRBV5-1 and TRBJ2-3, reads KAGVTQTPRYLIKTRGQQVTLSCSPISGHRSVSWYQQTPGQGLQFLFEYFSETQRNKGNFPGRFSGRQFSNSRSEMNVSTLELGDSALYLCASSELAGVRDTQYFGPGTRLTVL.

CDR3 DNA: TGTGCCAGCAAAAGCCCATTTAGCAATCAGCCCCAGCATTTT. It encodes CASKSPFSNQPQHF. The chain joins TRBV12-3 or TRBV12-4 to TRBJ1-5, with no clear D. The CDR3 is 14 amino acids. V was pared by 7 bases and J by 0 bases, with 10 bases between.

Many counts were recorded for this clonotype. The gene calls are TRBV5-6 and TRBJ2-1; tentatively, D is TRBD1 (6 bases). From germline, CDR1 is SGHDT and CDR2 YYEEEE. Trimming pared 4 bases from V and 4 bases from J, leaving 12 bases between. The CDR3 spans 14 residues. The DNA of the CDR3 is TGTGCCAGCAGCCCGGGACATACTTACAATGAGCAGTTCTTC. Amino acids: CASSPGHTYNEQFF.

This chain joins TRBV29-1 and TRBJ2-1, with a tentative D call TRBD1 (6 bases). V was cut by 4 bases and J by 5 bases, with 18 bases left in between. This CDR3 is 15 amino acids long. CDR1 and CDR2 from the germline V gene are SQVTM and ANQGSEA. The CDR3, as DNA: TGCAGCGTTGCTAGGGTGGCAGGGACACACAATGAGCAGTTCTTC. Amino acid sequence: CSVARVAGTHNEQFF.

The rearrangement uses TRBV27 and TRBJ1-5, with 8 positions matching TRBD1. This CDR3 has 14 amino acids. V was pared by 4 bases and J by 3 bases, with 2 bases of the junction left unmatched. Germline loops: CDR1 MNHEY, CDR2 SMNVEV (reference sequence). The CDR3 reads CASSSTGDNQPQHF. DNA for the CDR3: TGTGCCAGCAGTTCGACAGGGGACAATCAGCCCCAGCATTTT.